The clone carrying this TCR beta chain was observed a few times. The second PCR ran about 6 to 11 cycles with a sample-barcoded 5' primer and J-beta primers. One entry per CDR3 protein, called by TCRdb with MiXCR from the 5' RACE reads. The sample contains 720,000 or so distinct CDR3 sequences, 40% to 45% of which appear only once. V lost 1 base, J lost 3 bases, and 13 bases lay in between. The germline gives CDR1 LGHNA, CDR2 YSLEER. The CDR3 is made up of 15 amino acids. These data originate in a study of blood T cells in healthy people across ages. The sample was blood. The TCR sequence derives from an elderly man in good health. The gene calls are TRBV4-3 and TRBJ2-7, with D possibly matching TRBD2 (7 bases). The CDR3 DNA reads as TGCGCCAGCAGCCAAGGCCGGGGGGCGAACTACGAGCAGTACTTC. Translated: CASSQGRGANYEQYF.